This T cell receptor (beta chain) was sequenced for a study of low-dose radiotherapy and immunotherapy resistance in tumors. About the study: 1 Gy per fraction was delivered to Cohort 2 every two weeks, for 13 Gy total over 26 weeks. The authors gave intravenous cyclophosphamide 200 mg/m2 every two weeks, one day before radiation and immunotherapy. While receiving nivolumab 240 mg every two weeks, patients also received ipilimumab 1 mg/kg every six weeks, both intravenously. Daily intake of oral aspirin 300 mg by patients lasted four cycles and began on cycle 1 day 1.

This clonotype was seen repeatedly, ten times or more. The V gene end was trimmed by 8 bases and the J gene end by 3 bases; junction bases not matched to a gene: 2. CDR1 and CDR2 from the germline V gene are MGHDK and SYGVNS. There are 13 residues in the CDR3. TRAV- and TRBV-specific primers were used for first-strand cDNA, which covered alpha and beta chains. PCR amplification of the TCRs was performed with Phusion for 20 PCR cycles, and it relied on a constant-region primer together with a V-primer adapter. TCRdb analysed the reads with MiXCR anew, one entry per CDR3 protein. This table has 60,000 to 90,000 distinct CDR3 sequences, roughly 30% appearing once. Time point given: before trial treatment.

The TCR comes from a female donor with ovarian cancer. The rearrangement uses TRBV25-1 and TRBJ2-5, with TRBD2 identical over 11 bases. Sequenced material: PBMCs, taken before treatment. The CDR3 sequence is CASSTSGEETQYF. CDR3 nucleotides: TGTGCCAGCTCGACTAGCGGGGAAGAGACCCAGTACTTC.